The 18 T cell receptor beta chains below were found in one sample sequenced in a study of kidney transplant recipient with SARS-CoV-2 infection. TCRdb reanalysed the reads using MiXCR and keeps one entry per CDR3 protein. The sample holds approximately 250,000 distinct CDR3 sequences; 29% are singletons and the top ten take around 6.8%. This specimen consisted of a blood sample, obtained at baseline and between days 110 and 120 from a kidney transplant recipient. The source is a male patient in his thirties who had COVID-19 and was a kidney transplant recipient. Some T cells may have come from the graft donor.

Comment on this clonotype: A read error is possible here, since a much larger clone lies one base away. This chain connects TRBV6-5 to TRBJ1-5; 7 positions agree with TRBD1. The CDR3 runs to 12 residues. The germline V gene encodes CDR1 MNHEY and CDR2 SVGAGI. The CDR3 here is CASSAWTGSQRF. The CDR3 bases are TGTGCCAGCAGCGCCTGGACAGGCTCCCAGCGTTTT.

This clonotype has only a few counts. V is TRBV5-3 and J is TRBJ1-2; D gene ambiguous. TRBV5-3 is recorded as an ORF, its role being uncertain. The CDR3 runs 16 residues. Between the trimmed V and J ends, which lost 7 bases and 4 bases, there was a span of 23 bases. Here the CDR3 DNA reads TGTGCCAGATCCCGCGCAGTGGTGAGAAAGACCTATGGCTACACCTTC. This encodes CARSRAVVRKTYGYTF.

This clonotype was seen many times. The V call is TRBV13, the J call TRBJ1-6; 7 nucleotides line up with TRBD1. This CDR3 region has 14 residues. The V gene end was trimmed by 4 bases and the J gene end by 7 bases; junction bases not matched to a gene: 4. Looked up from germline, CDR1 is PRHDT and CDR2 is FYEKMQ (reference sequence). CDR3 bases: TGTGCCAGCAGCTCCGGGACAGAGAATTCACCCCTCCACTTT. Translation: CASSSGTENSPLHF.

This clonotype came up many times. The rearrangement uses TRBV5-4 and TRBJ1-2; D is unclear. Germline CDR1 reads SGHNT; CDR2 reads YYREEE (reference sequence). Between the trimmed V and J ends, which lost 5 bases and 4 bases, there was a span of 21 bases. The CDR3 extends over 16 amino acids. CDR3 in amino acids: CASRVCVPGKTYGYTF. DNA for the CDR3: TGTGCCAGCAGGGTTTGCGTACCAGGAAAGACCTATGGCTACACCTTC. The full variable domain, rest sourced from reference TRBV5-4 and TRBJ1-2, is ETGVTQSPTHLIKTRGQQVTLRCSSQSGHNTVSWYQQALGQGPQFIFQYYREEENGRGNFPPRFSGLQFPNYSSELNVNALELDDSALYLCASRVCVPGKTYGYTFGSGTRLTVV.

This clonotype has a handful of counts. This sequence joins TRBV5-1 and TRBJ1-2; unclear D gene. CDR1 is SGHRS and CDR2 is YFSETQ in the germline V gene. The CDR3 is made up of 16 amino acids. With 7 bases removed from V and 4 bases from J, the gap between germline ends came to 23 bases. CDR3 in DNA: TGCGCCAGCCTAAGCCCATCGGTTCGAAAGACCTATGGCTACACCTTC. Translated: CASLSPSVRKTYGYTF.

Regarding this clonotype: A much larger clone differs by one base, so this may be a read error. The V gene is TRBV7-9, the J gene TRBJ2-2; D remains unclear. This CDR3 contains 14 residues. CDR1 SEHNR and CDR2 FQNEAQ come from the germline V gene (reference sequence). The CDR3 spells CASGLAGRTGELFF. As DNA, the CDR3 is TGTGCCAGCGGCTTAGCCGGACGGACCGGGGAGCTGTTTTTT.

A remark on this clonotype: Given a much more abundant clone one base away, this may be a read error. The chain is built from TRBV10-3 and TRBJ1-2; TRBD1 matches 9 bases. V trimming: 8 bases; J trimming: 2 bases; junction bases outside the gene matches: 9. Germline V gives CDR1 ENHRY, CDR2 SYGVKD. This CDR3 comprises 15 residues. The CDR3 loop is CAIGPDRGGNYGYTF. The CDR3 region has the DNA TGTGCCATCGGGCCCGACAGGGGGGGGAACTATGGCTACACCTTC.

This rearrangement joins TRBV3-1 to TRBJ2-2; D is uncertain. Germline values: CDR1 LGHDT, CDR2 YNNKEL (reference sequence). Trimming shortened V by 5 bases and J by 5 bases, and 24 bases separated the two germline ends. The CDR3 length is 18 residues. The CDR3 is CASSARGPISGLTGELFF. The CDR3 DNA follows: TGTGCCAGCAGCGCACGAGGTCCCATTTCAGGCTTGACCGGGGAGCTGTTTTTT.

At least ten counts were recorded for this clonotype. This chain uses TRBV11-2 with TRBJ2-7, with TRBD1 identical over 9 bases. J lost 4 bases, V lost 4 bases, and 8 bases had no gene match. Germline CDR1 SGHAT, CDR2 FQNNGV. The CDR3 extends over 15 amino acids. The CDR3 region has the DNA TGTGCCAGCAGCTACGACAGGGGGATGAATTACGAGCAGTACTTC. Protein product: CASSYDRGMNYEQYF.

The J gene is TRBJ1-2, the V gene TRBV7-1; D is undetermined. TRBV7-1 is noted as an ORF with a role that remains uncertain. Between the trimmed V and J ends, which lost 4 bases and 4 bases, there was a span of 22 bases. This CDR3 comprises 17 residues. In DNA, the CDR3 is TGTGCCAGCAGCTATCGCCATCACGAGGGAAAGACCTATGGCTACACCTTC. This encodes CASSYRHHEGKTYGYTF.

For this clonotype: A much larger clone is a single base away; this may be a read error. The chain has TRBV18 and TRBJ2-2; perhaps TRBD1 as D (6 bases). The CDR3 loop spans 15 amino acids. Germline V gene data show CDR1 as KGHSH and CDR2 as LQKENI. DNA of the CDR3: TGTGCCGGCTCACCGGACAGAACCAACACCGGGGAGCTGTTTTTT. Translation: CAGSPDRTNTGELFF.

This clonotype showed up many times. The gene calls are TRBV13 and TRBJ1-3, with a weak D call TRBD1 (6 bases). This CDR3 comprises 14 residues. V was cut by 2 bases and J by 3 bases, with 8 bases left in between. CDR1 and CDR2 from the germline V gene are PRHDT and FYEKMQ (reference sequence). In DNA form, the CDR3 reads TGTGCCAGCAGCTTACGGGGGCTTGGAAACACCATATATTTT. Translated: CASSLRGLGNTIYF.

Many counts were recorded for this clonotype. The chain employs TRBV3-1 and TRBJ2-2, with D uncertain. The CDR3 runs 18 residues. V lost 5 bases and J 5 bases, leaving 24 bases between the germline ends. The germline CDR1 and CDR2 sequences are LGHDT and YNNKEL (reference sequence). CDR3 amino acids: CASSLIHPISGLTGELFF. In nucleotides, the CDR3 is TGTGCCAGCAGCTTAATTCATCCCATTTCAGGCTTGACCGGGGAGCTGTTTTTT.

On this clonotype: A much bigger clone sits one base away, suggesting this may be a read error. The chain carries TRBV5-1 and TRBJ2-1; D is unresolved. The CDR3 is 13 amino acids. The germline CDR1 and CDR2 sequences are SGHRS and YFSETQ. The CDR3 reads CASSLVGLNEEFF. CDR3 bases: TGCGCCAGCAGCTTGGTAGGGTTAAATGAGGAGTTCTTC.

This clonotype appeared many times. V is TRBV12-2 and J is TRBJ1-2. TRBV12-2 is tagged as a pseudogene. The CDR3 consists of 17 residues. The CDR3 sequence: CASRRPETPRKTYGYTF. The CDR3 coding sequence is TGTGCAAGTCGCCGGCCGGAGACTCCACGAAAGACCTATGGCTACACCTTC.

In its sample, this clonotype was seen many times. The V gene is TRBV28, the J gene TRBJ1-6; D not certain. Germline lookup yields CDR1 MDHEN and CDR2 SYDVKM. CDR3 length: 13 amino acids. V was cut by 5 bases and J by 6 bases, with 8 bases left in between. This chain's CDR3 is CASSLQVNSPLHF. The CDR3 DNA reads TGTGCCAGCAGTCTCCAGGTTAATTCACCCCTCCACTTT.

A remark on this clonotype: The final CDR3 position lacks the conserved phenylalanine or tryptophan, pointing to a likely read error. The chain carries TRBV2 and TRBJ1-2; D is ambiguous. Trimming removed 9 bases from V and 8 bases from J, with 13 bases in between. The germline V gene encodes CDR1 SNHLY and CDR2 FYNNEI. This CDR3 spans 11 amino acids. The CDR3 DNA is TGTGCCAGTTCTGAGAGTTTCGGCTACACCCTC. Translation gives CASSESFGYTL.

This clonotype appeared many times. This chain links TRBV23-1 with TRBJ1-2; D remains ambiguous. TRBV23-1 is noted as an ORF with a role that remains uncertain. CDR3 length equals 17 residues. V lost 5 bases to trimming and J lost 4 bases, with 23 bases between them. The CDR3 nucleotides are TGCGCCAGCAGTGATGCGCTGCTACGCAGAAAGACCTATGGCTACACCTTC. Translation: CASSDALLRRKTYGYTF.